This T cell receptor beta chain was captured by sequencing in a study of STAT5B mutations in CD4+ large granular lymphocyte leukemia. Study details: Healthy donors showed HLA-associated enrichment of the CDR3 'QG' motif. Overall study findings and caveats: Patient CD4-sorted repertoires looked more clonal than healthy CD4+ repertoires, even without putative leukemic clones. Compared with healthy controls (2/35), patient top clones favored TRBV06 (8/27).

Control samples were healthy donors' buffy coats. To note about this clone: Its target is not known.

Trimming cost V 8 bases and J 7 bases, with 24 bases left between them. The length of the CDR3 is 15 residues. The germline V gene encodes CDR1 MNHEY and CDR2 SMNVEV (reference sequence). TCRdb's copy holds only in-frame clones and misses some; the assay was immunoSEQ multiplex PCR. The sample shows around 43,000 clones, 80% to 90% of them seen only once. The rearrangement joins TRBV27 to TRBJ2-7; maybe TRBD2 (6 bases). This clonotype originated in a human donor in good health. Source material: CD4+ T cells from blood buffy coats. The CDR3: CASRVGGLISGEQYF. The CDR3, as DNA: TGTGCCAGCCGGGTGGGGGGACTTATCTCTGGAGAGCAGTACTTC.